A selection of T cell receptor beta chains follows, all from one sample in a study of cytomegalovirus exposure and HLA in healthy donors. Libraries were prepared by immunoSEQ multiplex PCR; TCRdb keeps only in-frame clonotypes and omits some of them. Here the sample spans more than 100,000 clones, just over 65% being singletons. Sequenced sample: PBMCs. These receptors came from a man aged 18 to 35 in good health and CMV-seronegative. Each CDR3 is given with its conserved first and last residue. D genes are given only for firm matches. Clone size is shown for a subset of rows, as once, few, many or a class of expanded clone.

V,size,J,D,CDR3,DNA
TRBV5-1,NA,TRBJ1-1,TRBD1,CASTRDRPGSTEAFF,TGCGCCAGCACCAGGGACAGACCTGGCTCCACTGAAGCTTTCTTT
TRBV5-6,NA,TRBJ1-1,NA,CASSIAGLDTEAFF,TGTGCCAGCAGCATCGCGGGGTTGGACACTGAAGCTTTCTTT
TRBV5-1,NA,TRBJ2-1,TRBD1,CASSLDRPGGAYNEQFF,TGCGCCAGCAGCTTGGACCGCCCAGGGGGCGCTTACAATGAGCAGTTCTTC
TRBV4-1,few,TRBJ2-3,TRBD2,CASSQRGARDTQYF,TGCGCCAGCAGCCAGCGGGGGGCGCGGGATACGCAGTATTTT
TRBV29-1,NA,TRBJ2-1,NA,CSVEAGSSVRKQFF,TGCAGCGTTGAGGCCGGGTCAAGCGTTCGGAAGCAGTTCTTC
TRBV15,NA,TRBJ2-7,NA,CATSRSRGEYEQYF,TGTGCCACCAGCAGATCCCGGGGAGAGTACGAGCAGTACTTC
TRBV13,NA,TRBJ1-1,TRBD1,CASSRLGQGRTEAFF,TGTGCCAGCAGCCGCCTCGGACAGGGAAGGACTGAAGCTTTCTTT
TRBV6-6,few,TRBJ1-3,NA,CASCGPGGPGNTIYF,TGTGCCAGCTGTGGGCCCGGAGGGCCTGGAAACACCATATATTTT
TRBV4-1,NA,TRBJ1-5,TRBD1,CASSQDQGAGNQPQHF,TGCGCCAGCAGCCAAGATCAGGGGGCAGGCAATCAGCCCCAGCATTTT
TRBV11-2,NA,TRBJ2-5,TRBD2,CASSRGGREQETQYF,TGTGCCAGCAGCCGGGGGGGGCGGGAGCAAGAGACCCAGTACTTC
TRBV7-6,few,TRBJ2-5,NA,CASSGVNQETQYF,TGTGCCAGCAGCGGAGTGAACCAAGAGACCCAGTACTTC
TRBV27,NA,TRBJ2-5,NA,CASSQVDKEETQYF,TGTGCCAGCAGTCAAGTGGACAAAGAAGAGACCCAGTACTTC
TRBV19,NA,TRBJ2-7,TRBD2,CASSTAGLAGGTEQYF,TGTGCCAGTAGTACCGCCGGACTAGCGGGGGGGACCGAGCAGTACTTC
TRBV13,few,TRBJ2-1,NA,CASSLGLRGEQFF,TGTGCCAGCAGCTTAGGGTTAAGAGGTGAGCAGTTCTTC
TRBV27,few,TRBJ2-7,TRBD1,CASSPRTGYTEQYF,TGTGCCAGCAGTCCTAGGACAGGGTACACCGAGCAGTACTTC
TRBV5-4,NA,TRBJ2-7,TRBD2,CASSLSGRATYEQYF,TGTGCCAGCAGCCTCAGCGGGAGGGCCACCTACGAGCAGTACTTC
TRBV4-2,NA,TRBJ2-2,TRBD2,CASSQESRGLAGNTGELFF,TGTGCCAGCAGCCAAGAATCTCGCGGACTAGCGGGGAACACCGGGGAGCTGTTTTTT
TRBV10-3,once,TRBJ2-1,TRBD2,CAISLVAGVGYNEQFF,TGTGCCATCAGTTTGGTAGCGGGAGTTGGTTACAATGAGCAGTTCTTC
TRBV13,NA,TRBJ2-1,NA,CASSSLATGYNEQFF,TGTGCCAGCAGCTCCCTAGCTACCGGCTACAATGAGCAGTTCTTC
TRBV5-4,few,TRBJ1-3,NA,CASSLDQGPGNTIYF,TGTGCCAGCAGCTTGGACCAGGGGCCAGGAAACACCATATATTTT
TRBV5-1,once,TRBJ2-7,TRBD2,CASSWGTRLYEQYF,TGCGCCAGCAGCTGGGGGACTAGGCTCTACGAGCAGTACTTC
TRBV19,NA,TRBJ1-5,NA,CASRGGEEVTQHF,TGTGCCAGTAGAGGGGGGGAAGAAGTGACCCAGCATTTT
TRBV6-5,few,TRBJ1-2,NA,CASRPDWANYGYTF,TGTGCCAGCAGGCCCGACTGGGCTAACTATGGCTACACCTTC
TRBV28,NA,TRBJ1-1,TRBD1,CASSGLLGRGDTEAFF,TGTGCCAGCAGTGGCCTGCTAGGCAGGGGGGACACTGAAGCTTTCTTT
TRBV15,NA,TRBJ1-1,TRBD1,CATSRGDRNMNTEAFF,TGTGCCACCAGCAGAGGGGACAGAAACATGAACACTGAAGCTTTCTTT
TRBV2,NA,TRBJ1-1,NA,CASSVDQAQGNTEAFF,TGTGCCAGCAGTGTGGACCAGGCCCAGGGGAACACTGAAGCTTTCTTT
TRBV6-5,NA,TRBJ2-7,NA,CASRIGGARHEQYF,TGTGCCAGCAGGATAGGAGGGGCTCGGCACGAGCAGTACTTC
TRBV30,NA,TRBJ2-5,TRBD2,CSWRPGLAVQETQYF,TGTTCCTGGAGACCGGGACTAGCGGTACAAGAGACCCAGTACTTC
TRBV5-1,NA,TRBJ2-1,TRBD2,CASSWGSGRAAQSRFF,TGCGCCAGCAGCTGGGGGAGCGGGAGGGCCGCACAGTCACGGTTCTTC
TRBV21-1,NA,TRBJ2-3,NA,CASSAVELAGEGSTDTQYF,TGTGCCAGCAGCGCGGTTGAGCTAGCGGGGGAGGGTAGCACAGATACGCAGTATTTT
TRBV5-3,once,TRBJ2-1,TRBD2,CARSGRDLQGPDNEQFF,TGTGCCAGAAGCGGGAGGGACCTACAAGGCCCCGACAATGAGCAGTTCTTC
TRBV6-1,NA,TRBJ2-7,TRBD1,CASSEGGTGGIYEQYF,TGTGCCAGCAGTGAAGGAGGGACAGGGGGTATCTACGAGCAGTACTTC
TRBV29-1,NA,TRBJ2-7,NA,CSVEGQYYEQYF,TGCAGCGTTGAAGGGCAGTACTACGAGCAGTACTTC
TRBV6-6,NA,TRBJ1-1,NA,CASSHDRGRRNTEAFF,TGTGCCAGCAGTCATGATAGAGGGAGGCGGAACACTGAAGCTTTCTTT
TRBV25-1,once,TRBJ1-5,NA,CASSPTGNSNQPQHF,TGTGCCAGCAGTCCTACAGGTAATAGCAATCAGCCCCAGCATTTT
TRBV4-2,NA,TRBJ1-2,TRBD1,CASSQEFRQGKGYTF,TGTGCCAGCAGCCAAGAGTTTCGACAGGGGAAGGGCTACACCTTC
TRBV2,NA,TRBJ2-6,NA,CASRRVTDSGANVLTF,TGTGCCAGCAGGAGGGTTACAGACTCTGGGGCCAACGTCCTGACTTTC
TRBV9,NA,TRBJ2-1,TRBD1,CASSTRTGFGNEQFF,TGTGCCAGCAGCACACGGACAGGGTTCGGCAATGAGCAGTTCTTC
TRBV7-8,NA,TRBJ2-7,NA,CASSPRYLQDTYGQYF,TGTGCCAGCAGCCCACGCTACTTGCAGGATACCTACGGGCAGTACTTC
TRBV6-5,NA,TRBJ2-1,TRBD2,CASRSLAGFYNEQFF,TGTGCCAGCAGGAGTCTAGCGGGGTTTTACAATGAGCAGTTCTTC
TRBV10-3,NA,TRBJ2-1,TRBD2,CAISGTSGTERHEQFF,TGTGCCATCAGTGGGACTAGCGGGACCGAACGGCATGAGCAGTTCTTC
TRBV6-1,few,TRBJ1-5,NA,CASSEGAGGGQPQHF,TGTGCCAGCAGTGAAGGGGCAGGAGGAGGTCAGCCCCAGCATTTT
TRBV28,NA,TRBJ2-1,NA,CASSLLATSYNEQFF,TGTGCCAGCAGTTTGCTAGCGACCTCCTACAATGAGCAGTTCTTC
TRBV27,NA,TRBJ2-1,NA,CATQGREDPESSYNEQFF,TGTGCCACTCAGGGTAGGGAGGACCCAGAAAGCTCCTACAATGAGCAGTTCTTC
TRBV6-1,NA,TRBJ2-6,NA,CASVGVVSGANVLTF,TGTGCCAGCGTAGGGGTAGTGTCTGGGGCCAACGTCCTGACTTTC
TRBV7-2,NA,TRBJ2-7,TRBD2,CASSLVGGVSEQYF,TGTGCCAGCAGCTTAGTCGGGGGGGTGAGCGAGCAGTACTTC
TRBV2,NA,TRBJ1-2,NA,CASSSEGNWYGYTF,TGTGCCAGTTCCTCGGAGGGAAATTGGTATGGCTACACCTTC
TRBV18,NA,TRBJ1-1,NA,CASSPPFGATEAFF,TGTGCCAGCTCACCACCTTTCGGAGCCACTGAAGCTTTCTTT
TRBV6-1,NA,TRBJ2-7,TRBD1,CASRGTGTYEQYF,TGTGCCAGCAGAGGGACAGGTACCTACGAGCAGTACTTC
TRBV6-5,few,TRBJ1-3,TRBD1,CASSYSLRGKGNTIYF,TGTGCCAGCAGTTACTCCCTCAGGGGGAAGGGAAACACCATATATTTT